This TCR beta chain emerged from a study of blood T cell repertoires in COVID-19. In the study overall: PBMCs, B-cell-depleted T cells, or T cells provided the cDNA or gDNA that made up the material.

Trimming shortened V by 4 bases and J by 5 bases, and 6 bases separated the two germline ends. This CDR3 has 12 residues. This clone has only one observation. Profiling relied on immunoSEQ multiplex PCR, and the TCRdb table lists in-frame clones only, not all of them. The sample has around 140,000 clones, roughly 79% seen once. V and J are TRBV12-3 or TRBV12-4 and TRBJ1-5, with TRBD1 as a possible D gene (5 bases). The sequence derives from a woman aged 60-70 years with acute or convalescent COVID-19. Sequenced material: peripheral blood. CDR3 sequence reads: CASSWGDQPQHF. CDR3 DNA: TGTGCCAGCAGTTGGGGCGATCAGCCCCAGCATTTT.